One and the same sample provided the 17 T cell receptor beta chains below, sequenced in a study of post-analysis software for immune sequencing data. Points from the study as a whole: A handful of TRBV segments were more frequent in patients than controls; TRBV5-6, TRBV5-1 and TRBV20-1 belonged to this group.

TCR beta libraries were prepared from cDNA with unique molecular identifiers. Each CDR3 protein gets one entry after TCRdb re-called the PCR reads with MiXCR. The profile shows some 260,000 distinct CDR3 sequences, 36% of them singletons. Their specific antigens are unknown. The specimen was blood. These receptors all come from a girl between 10 and 17 years old with multiple sclerosis.

This chain joins TRBV5-1 and TRBJ2-3; D might be TRBD2 (6 bases). Germline values: CDR1 SGHRS, CDR2 YFSETQ. The CDR3 sequence is 14 residues long. V was cut by 3 bases and J by 7 bases, with 15 bases left in between. Here the CDR3 reads CASSSSQGGNTQYF. The CDR3 DNA reads as TGCGCCAGCAGCTCCAGCCAGGGCGGGAATACGCAGTATTTT.

This clonotype was found once. The chain links TRBV27 to TRBJ1-1, with D perhaps matching TRBD1 (5 bases). V lost 3 bases and J lost 6, with 11 bases in between. Germline values: CDR1 MNHEY, CDR2 SMNVEV (reference sequence). The CDR3 has 13 amino acids. CDR3 sequence reads: CASSLDQQAEAFF. Written as DNA, the CDR3 is TGTGCCAGCAGTTTGGATCAACAGGCTGAAGCTTTCTTT.

This sequence joins TRBV30 and TRBJ1-5; TRBD1 might be the D (6 bases). Between the trimmed V and J ends, which lost 1 base and 4 bases, there was a span of 11 bases. Germline V gene data show CDR1 as GTSNPN and CDR2 as SVGIG (reference sequence). This CDR3 has 14 residues. This CDR3 reads CAWSGGQGNQPQHF. CDR3 coding DNA: TGTGCCTGGAGTGGGGGGCAGGGGAATCAGCCCCAGCATTTT.

The chain links TRBV6-6 to TRBJ2-1, with 10 positions matching TRBD2. The DNA end is a closer match to TRBJ2-7, so the J assignment may be wrong. The CDR3 runs to 17 residues. CDR1 MNHNY and CDR2 SVGAGI come from the germline V gene (reference sequence). CDR3 DNA: TGTGCCAGCAGTTATTCCTCTCTAGCGGGAGTTTACAATGAGCAGTACTTC. Its protein is CASSYSSLAGVYNEQYF.

Notes on this clonotype: It may be a read error: a sequence one base away is much more abundant. This rearrangement joins TRBV11-1 to TRBJ2-1; no clear D gene. Germline CDR1 is SGHAT and CDR2 is FQDESV (reference sequence). The CDR3 consists of 15 residues. The CDR3 loop reads CAGSFFASASDRQFF. The CDR3 nucleotides are TGTGCCGGCAGCTTTTTTGCGAGCGCCTCAGATCGGCAGTTCTTC.

This clonotype has a count of ten or more. V gene TRBV5-1 combines with J gene TRBJ2-7, with a possible D match to TRBD2 (5 bases). Germline V gene lookup returns CDR1 SGHRS and CDR2 YFSETQ. The germline V and J ends were trimmed by 3 bases and 2 bases, with 15 bases remaining between them. The CDR3 totals 15 residues. This CDR3 is CASSSGIINTYEQYF. In nucleotides, the CDR3 is TGCGCCAGCAGCTCCGGGATCATCAACACCTACGAGCAGTACTTC.

The rearrangement uses TRBV10-3 and TRBJ1-1; D perhaps matches TRBD1 (6 bases). Trimming took 3 bases from V and 4 from J, leaving 9 bases between them. The CDR3 runs 13 residues. Per germline, CDR1 ENHRY and CDR2 SYGVKD. The CDR3 coding sequence is TGTGCCATCAGTGACAGGGGCGGCACTGAAGCTTTCTTT. Protein sequence: CAISDRGGTEAFF.

This sequence joins TRBV12-3 or TRBV12-4 and TRBJ1-6; maybe TRBD1 (6 bases). With 7 bases removed from V and 10 bases from J, the gap between germline ends came to 14 bases. CDR3 size: 13 residues. The CDR3 bases are TGTGCCAGCACCACCGGGGGCCGATCACCCCTCCACTTT. This translates into CASTTGGRSPLHF.

This clonotype was counted many times. The rearrangement links TRBV6-6 to TRBJ2-1; TRBD1 or TRBD2 may be the D gene (5 bases each). Germline CDR1 and CDR2: MNHNY and SVGAGI (reference sequence). The CDR3 loop spans 18 amino acids. Trimming removed 0 bases at V and 0 bases at J, with 15 bases between. The CDR3 region is CASSYSPGQDGSYNEQFF. The CDR3 region has the DNA TGTGCCAGCAGTTACTCGCCGGGGCAAGATGGCTCCTACAATGAGCAGTTCTTC.

In regard to this clonotype: A single base separates this from a much larger clone, so it may be a read error. This chain uses TRBV5-1 with TRBJ1-5; D may be TRBD1 (6 bases). Per germline, CDR1 SGHRS and CDR2 YFSETQ. The CDR3 consists of 15 residues. The CDR3 reads CAGSLAGGPNQPQHF. The CDR3 bases are TGCGCCGGCAGCTTGGCCGGGGGGCCCAATCAGCCCCAGCATTTT.

In its sample, this clonotype is medium-sized. The gene calls are TRBV6-4 and TRBJ2-3, with D hard to call. CDR3 length: 14 amino acids. Trimming took 4 bases from V and 2 from J, leaving 10 bases between them. Germline V lookup: CDR1 MRHNA, CDR2 SNTAGT. The CDR3 sequence: CASSAADSTDTQYF. Here the CDR3 DNA reads TGTGCCAGCAGTGCGGCAGATTCCACAGATACGCAGTATTTT.

The CDR3 loop reads CSARAGAAYEQYF. Written as DNA, the CDR3 is TGCAGTGCTAGGGCAGGGGCTGCGTACGAGCAGTACTTC. The chain combines TRBV20-1 with TRBJ2-7; tentatively, D is TRBD1 (6 bases). Germline CDR1 DFQATT, CDR2 SNEGSKA (reference sequence). V shed 3 bases and J shed 4 bases, with 13 bases lying between them. This CDR3 is 13 amino acids long.

The chain links TRBV20-1 to TRBJ2-5; unclear D gene. The last part of the DNA fits TRBJ2-7 better; the J call may be wrong. The CDR3 has 11 amino acids. The V gene's germline CDR1 is DFQATT and CDR2 SNEGSKA (reference sequence). CDR3 nucleotides: TGCAGTGCTGATCAGGTGGACGAGCAGTACTTC. This translates into CSADQVDEQYF.

This chain connects TRBV30 to TRBJ2-1; the match to TRBD1 covers 9 bases. Germline trimming cut 0 bases from V and 8 bases from J; bases unmatched to any gene: 2. The CDR3 totals 13 residues. Germline values: CDR1 GTSNPN, CDR2 SVGIG (reference sequence). The chain's CDR3 is CAWSVRTGDEQFF. The CDR3 bases are TGTGCCTGGAGTGTACGGACAGGGGATGAGCAGTTCTTC.

The chain recombines TRBV6-2 or TRBV6-3 with TRBJ2-7; 7 bases are shared with TRBD1. V gave up 7 bases and J gave up 0 bases; unmatched junction bases: 18. Looked up from germline, CDR1 is MNHEY and CDR2 is SVGEGT. The CDR3 has 18 residues. The CDR3 sequence is CASTNGSLTGTDSYEQYF. CDR3 nucleotide sequence: TGTGCCAGCACCAACGGGTCACTAACCGGGACAGACTCCTACGAGCAGTACTTC.

The V gene is TRBV7-3, the J gene TRBJ2-5, with D perhaps given as TRBD1 or TRBD2 (5 bases each). V was clipped by 5 bases and J by 1 base, with 14 bases between them. The CDR3 runs 15 residues. Germline CDR1 is SGHTA and CDR2 is FQGTGA. CDR3 bases: TGTGCCAGCAGCCGAGTCTGGGGACCCCAAGAGACCCAGTACTTC. This codes for CASSRVWGPQETQYF. The whole variable domain, filled in from reference TRBV7-3 and TRBJ2-5, reads GAGVSQTPSNKVTEKGKYVELRCDPISGHTALYWYRQSLGQGPEFLIYFQGTGAADDSGLPNDRFFAVRPEGSVSTLKIQRTERGDSAVYLCASSRVWGPQETQYFGPGTRLLVL.

About this clonotype: With a much larger clone just one base away, this may be a read error. CDR3 coding DNA: TGTGCCAGCAGTGAACGGACAGGGGACTTGGGCAATCAGCCCCAGCATTTT. Protein product: CASSERTGDLGNQPQHF. The chain joins TRBV6-1 to TRBJ1-5, with 9 positions matching TRBD1. Per the germline V gene, CDR1 is MNHNS and CDR2 is SASEGT. This CDR3 contains 17 residues. Trimming took 2 bases from V and 2 from J; bases not matched to a gene: 7.